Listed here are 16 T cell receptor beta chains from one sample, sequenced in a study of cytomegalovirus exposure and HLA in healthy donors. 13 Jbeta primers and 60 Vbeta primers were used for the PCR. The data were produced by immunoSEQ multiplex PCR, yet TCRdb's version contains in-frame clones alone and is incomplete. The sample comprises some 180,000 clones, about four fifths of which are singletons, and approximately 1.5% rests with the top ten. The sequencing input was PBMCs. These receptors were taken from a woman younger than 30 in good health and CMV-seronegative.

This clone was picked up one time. CDR3 residues: CASSQATGTAGTDTQYF. The CDR3 region has the DNA TGCGCCAGCAGCCAAGCCACCGGGACAGCCGGCACAGATACGCAGTATTTT. The chain joins TRBV4-1 to TRBJ2-3, with TRBD1 matching over 7 bases. This CDR3 region has 17 residues. The ends lost 1 base at V and 1 base at J; junction bases unmatched: 8. From germline, CDR1 is MGHRA and CDR2 YSYEKL.

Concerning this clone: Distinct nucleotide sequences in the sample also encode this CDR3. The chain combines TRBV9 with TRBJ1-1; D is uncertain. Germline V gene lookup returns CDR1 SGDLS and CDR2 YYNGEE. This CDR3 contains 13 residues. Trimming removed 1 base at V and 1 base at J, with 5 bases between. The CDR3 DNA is TGTGCCAGCAGCGTAACAGCGAACACTGAAGCTTTCTTT. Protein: CASSVTANTEAFF. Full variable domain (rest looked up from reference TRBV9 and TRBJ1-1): DSGVTQTPKHLITATGQRVTLRCSPRSGDLSVYWYQQSLDQGLQFLIQYYNGEERAKGNILERFSAQQFPDLHSELNLSSLELGDSALYFCASSVTANTEAFFGQGTRLTVV.

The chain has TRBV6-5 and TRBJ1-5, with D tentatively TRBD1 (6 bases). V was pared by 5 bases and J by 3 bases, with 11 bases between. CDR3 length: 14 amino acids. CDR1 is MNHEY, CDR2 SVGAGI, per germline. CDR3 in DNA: TGTGCCAGCAGTAGGGGGATCGACAATCAGCCCCAGCATTTT. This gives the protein CASSRGIDNQPQHF.

The CDR3 DNA reads TGTGCCAGCAGAACCCGAGGGACAGAAGAGACCCAGTACTTC. This codes for CASRTRGTEETQYF. This chain uses TRBV27 with TRBJ2-5; the match to TRBD1 covers 7 bases. The CDR3 sequence is 14 residues long. CDR1 MNHEY and CDR2 SMNVEV come from the germline V gene (reference sequence). V trimming: 6 bases; J trimming: 3 bases; junction bases outside the gene matches: 7.

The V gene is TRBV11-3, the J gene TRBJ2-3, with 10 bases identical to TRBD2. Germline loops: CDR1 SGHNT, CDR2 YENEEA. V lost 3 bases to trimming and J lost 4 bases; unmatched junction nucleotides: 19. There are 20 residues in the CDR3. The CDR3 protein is CASSFKFLREASGSADTQYF. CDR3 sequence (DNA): TGTGCCAGCAGCTTTAAGTTCCTTCGGGAGGCTAGCGGGAGTGCAGATACGCAGTATTTT.

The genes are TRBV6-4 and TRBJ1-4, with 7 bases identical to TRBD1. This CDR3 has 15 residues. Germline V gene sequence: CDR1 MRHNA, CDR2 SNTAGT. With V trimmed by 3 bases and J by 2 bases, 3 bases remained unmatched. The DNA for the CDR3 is TGTGCCAGCAGTGAGGCAGGGGGGACTAATGAAAAACTGTTTTTT. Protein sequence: CASSEAGGTNEKLFF.

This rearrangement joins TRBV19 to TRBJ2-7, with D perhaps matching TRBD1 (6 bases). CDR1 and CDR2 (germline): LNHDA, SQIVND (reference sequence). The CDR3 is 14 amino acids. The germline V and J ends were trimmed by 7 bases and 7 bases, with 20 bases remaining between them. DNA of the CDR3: TGTGCCAGTACCGCAGGGGCCGGGTTCGGGGAGCAGTACGTC. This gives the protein CASTAGAGFGEQYV.

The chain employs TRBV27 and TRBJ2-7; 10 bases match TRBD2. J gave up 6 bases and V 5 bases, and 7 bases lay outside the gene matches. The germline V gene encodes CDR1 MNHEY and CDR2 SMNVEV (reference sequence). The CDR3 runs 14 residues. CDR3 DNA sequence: TGTGCCAGCAGTATAGCGGGAGGAACCTCCGAGCAGTACTTC. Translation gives CASSIAGGTSEQYF.

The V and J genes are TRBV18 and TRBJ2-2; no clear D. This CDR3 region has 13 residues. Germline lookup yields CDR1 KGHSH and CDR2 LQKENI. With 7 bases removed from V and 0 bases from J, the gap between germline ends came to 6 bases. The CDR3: CASLTANTGELFF. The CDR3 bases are TGTGCCAGCTTAACAGCGAACACCGGGGAGCTGTTTTTT.

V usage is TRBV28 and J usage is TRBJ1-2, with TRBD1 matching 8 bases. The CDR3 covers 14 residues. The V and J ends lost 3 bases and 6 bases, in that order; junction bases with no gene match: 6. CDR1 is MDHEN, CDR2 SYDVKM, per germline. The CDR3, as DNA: TGTGCCAGCAGTTTGACGACAGGGGTTGATGGCTACACCTTC. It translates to CASSLTTGVDGYTF.

The CDR3 DNA follows: TGTGCCTGGAGCCTAGTCCGGGTCGTTCGAACAGATACGCAGTATTTT. Protein sequence: CAWSLVRVVRTDTQYF. The chain couples TRBV30 to TRBJ2-3; D is uncertain. CDR3 length equals 16 residues. V lost 3 bases, J lost 3 bases, and 19 bases lay in between. Germline lookup yields CDR1 GTSNPN and CDR2 SVGIG (reference sequence). The full variable domain, with the rest looked up from reference TRBV30 and TRBJ2-3, is SQTIHQWPATLVQPVGSPLSLECTVEGTSNPNLYWYRQAAGRGLQLLFYSVGIGQISSEVPQNLSASRPQDRQFILSSKKLLLSDSGFYLCAWSLVRVVRTDTQYFGPGTRLTVL.

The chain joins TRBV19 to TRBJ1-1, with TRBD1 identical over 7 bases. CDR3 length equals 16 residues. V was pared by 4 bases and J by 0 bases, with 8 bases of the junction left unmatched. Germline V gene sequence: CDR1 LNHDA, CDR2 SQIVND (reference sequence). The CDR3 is CASSKNRGAMNTEAFF. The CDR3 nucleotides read TGTGCCAGTAGTAAAAACAGGGGAGCCATGAACACTGAAGCTTTCTTT.

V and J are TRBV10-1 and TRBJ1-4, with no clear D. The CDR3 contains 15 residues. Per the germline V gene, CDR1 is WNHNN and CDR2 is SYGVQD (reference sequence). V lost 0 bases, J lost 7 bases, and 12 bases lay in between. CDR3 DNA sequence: TGCGCCAGCAGTGAGTCGTCGGGAGCCGGTGAAAAACTGTTTTTT. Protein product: CASSESSGAGEKLFF.

CDR3 nucleotides: TGTGCCAGCAGTTTAGCAACAGGAGCCCACCAGCCCCAGCATTTT. Translation: CASSLATGAHQPQHF. This rearrangement joins TRBV27 to TRBJ1-5, with D tentatively TRBD1 (5 bases). Germline CDR1 reads MNHEY; CDR2 reads SMNVEV (reference sequence). The V end lost 2 bases, the J end lost 7 bases, and 15 bases lay between the germline ends. CDR3 length equals 15 residues.

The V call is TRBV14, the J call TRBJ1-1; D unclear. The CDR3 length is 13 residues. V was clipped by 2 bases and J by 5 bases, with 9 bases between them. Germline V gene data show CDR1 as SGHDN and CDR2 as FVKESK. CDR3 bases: TGTGCCAGCAGCCAACTAGCTCTGACTGAAGCTTTCTTT. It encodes CASSQLALTEAFF.

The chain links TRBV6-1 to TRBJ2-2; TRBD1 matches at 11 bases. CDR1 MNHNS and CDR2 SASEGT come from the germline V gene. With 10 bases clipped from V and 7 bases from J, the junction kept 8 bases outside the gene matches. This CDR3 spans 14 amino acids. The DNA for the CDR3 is TGTGCCACCTTGGGACAGGGGGGTGTCGGGGAGCTGTTTTTT. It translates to CATLGQGGVGELFF.